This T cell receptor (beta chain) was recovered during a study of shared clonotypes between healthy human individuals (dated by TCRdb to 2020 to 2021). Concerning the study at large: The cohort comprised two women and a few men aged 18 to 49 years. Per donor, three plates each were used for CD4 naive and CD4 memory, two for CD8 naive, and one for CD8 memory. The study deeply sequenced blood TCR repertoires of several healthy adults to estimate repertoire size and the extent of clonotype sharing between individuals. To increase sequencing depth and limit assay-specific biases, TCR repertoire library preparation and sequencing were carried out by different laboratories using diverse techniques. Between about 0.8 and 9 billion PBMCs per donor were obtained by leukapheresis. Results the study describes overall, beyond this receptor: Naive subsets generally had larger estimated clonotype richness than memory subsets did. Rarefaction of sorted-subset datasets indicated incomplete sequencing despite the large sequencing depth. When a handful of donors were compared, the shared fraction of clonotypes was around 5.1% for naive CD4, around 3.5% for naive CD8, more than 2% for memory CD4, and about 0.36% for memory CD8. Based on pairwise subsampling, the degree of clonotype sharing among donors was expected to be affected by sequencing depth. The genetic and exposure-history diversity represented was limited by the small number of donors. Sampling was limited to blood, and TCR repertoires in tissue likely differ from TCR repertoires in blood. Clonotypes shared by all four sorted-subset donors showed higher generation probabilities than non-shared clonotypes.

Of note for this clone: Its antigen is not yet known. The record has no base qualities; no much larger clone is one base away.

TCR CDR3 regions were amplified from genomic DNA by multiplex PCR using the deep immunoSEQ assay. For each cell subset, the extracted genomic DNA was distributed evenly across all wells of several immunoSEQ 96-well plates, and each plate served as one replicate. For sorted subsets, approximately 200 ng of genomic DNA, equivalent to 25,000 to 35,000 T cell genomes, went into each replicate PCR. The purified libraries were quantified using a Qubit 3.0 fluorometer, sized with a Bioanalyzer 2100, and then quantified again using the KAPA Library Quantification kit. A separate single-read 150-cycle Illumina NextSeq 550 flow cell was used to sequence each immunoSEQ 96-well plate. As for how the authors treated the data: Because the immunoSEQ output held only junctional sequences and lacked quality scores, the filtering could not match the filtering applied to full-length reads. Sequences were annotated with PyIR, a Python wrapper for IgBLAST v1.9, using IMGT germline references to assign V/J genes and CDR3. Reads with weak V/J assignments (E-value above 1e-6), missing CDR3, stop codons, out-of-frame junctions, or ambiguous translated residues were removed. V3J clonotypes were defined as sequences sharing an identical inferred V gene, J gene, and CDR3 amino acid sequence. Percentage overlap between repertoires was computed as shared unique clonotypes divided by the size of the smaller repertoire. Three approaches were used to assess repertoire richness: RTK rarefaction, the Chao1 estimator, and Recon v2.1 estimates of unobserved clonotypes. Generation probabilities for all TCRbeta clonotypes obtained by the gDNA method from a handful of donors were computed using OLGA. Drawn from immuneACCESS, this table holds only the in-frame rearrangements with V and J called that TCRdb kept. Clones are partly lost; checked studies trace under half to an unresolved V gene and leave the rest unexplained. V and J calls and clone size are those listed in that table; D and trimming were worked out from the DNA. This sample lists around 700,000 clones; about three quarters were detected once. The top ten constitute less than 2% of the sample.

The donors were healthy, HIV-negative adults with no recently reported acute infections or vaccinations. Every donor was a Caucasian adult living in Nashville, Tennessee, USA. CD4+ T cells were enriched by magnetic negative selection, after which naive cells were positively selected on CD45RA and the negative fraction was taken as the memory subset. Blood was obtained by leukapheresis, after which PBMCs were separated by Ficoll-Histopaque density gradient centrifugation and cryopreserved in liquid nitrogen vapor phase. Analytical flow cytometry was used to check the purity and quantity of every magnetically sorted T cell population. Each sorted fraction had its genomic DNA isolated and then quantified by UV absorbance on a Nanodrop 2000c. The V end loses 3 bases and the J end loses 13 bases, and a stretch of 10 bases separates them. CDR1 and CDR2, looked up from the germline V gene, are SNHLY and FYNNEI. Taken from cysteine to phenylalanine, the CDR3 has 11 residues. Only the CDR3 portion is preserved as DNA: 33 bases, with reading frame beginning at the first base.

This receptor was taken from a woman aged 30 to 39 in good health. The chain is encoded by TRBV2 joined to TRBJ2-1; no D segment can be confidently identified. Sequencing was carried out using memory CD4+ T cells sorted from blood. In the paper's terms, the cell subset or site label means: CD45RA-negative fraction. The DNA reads TGTGCCAGCAGTGAGATAGTATCTCAGTTCTTC. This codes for CASSEIVSQFF.